This TCR beta chain originates from a study of shared clonotypes between healthy human individuals (dated by TCRdb to about 2020). Regarding the research as a whole: A few men and two women, aged 18 to 49 years, made up the cohort. To estimate repertoire size and how much clonotypes are shared between individuals, the study performed deep sequencing of blood TCR repertoires from a few healthy adults. To increase sequencing depth and limit assay-specific biases, different laboratories used diverse techniques to prepare libraries and sequence TCR repertoires. Between about 0.94 and 8.9 billion PBMCs per donor were obtained by leukapheresis. For each donor, three plates each were used for CD4 naive and CD4 memory, two plates were used for CD8 naive, and one plate was used for CD8 memory.

Concerning this clone: The antigen it binds to is not known. The record has no base qualities; no much larger clone is one base away.

What the work shows at the level of the full study, not this receptor alone: Because the study included a small number of donors, the genetic and exposure-history diversity represented was limited. Estimated clonotype richness was generally larger for naive than for memory subsets. When a few donors were compared, the shared fraction of clonotypes was around 5% for naive CD4, around 4% for naive CD8, 2.3% for memory CD4, and 0.35% to 0.5% for memory CD8. Clonotypes shared by all four sorted-subset donors showed higher generation probabilities than non-shared clonotypes. Even with the large sequencing depth, rarefaction of the sorted-subset datasets indicated that sequencing was incomplete. Based on pairwise subsampling, the degree of clonotype sharing among donors was expected to be affected by sequencing depth. Sampling was restricted to blood, and TCR repertoires in tissues likely differ from the TCR repertoires found in blood.

Donors were healthy HIV-negative adults with no recently reported acute infections or vaccinations. All donors were Caucasian adults living in Nashville, Tennessee, USA. CD4+ T cells were enriched through magnetic negative selection, after which naive cells were positively selected on CD45RA and the remaining negative fraction served as the memory subset. Blood was obtained by leukapheresis, after which PBMCs were separated by Ficoll-Histopaque density gradient centrifugation and cryopreserved in liquid nitrogen vapor phase. Analytical flow cytometry was used to check the purity and quantity of every magnetically sorted T cell population. Each sorted fraction had its genomic DNA isolated and then quantified by UV absorbance on a Nanodrop 2000c. CDR1 SNHLY and CDR2 FYNNEI were looked up in the germline V gene. There are 13 amino acids in the CDR3, from cysteine to phenylalanine inclusive. CDR3 DNA only is kept here, 39 bases in frame from base 1. Trimming at the junction amounts to 8 bases on V and 8 bases on J, and the germline ends lie 15 bases apart.

Using the deep immunoSEQ assay, multiplex PCR amplified TCR CDR3 regions from genomic DNA. For each cell subset, the extracted genomic DNA was distributed evenly across all wells of several immunoSEQ 96-well plates, and each plate served as one replicate. Each replicate PCR for sorted subsets received roughly 0.2 ug genomic DNA, equal to roughly 33,000 T cell genomes. The purified libraries were quantified using a Qubit 3.0 fluorometer, sized with a Bioanalyzer 2100, and then quantified again using the KAPA Library Quantification kit. A separate single-read 150-cycle Illumina NextSeq 550 flow cell was used to sequence each immunoSEQ 96-well plate. Regarding the original processing steps: Because the immunoSEQ output held only junctional sequences and lacked quality scores, the filtering could not match the filtering applied to full-length reads. Sequences were annotated with PyIR, a Python wrapper for IgBLAST v1.9, using IMGT germline references to assign V/J genes and CDR3. Any read was removed if the V/J assignment was weak (E-value above 1e-6), the CDR3 was missing, or the read contained stop codons, out-of-frame junctions, or ambiguous translated residues. V3J clonotypes were defined by identical inferred V gene, J gene, and CDR3 amino acid sequence. Percentage overlap between repertoires was computed as shared unique clonotypes divided by the size of the smaller repertoire. Richness of each repertoire was evaluated using RTK rarefaction, the Chao1 estimator, and Recon v2.1 estimates of unobserved clonotypes. For all TCRbeta clonotypes obtained by the gDNA method from a handful of donors, generation probabilities were computed with OLGA. The table was pulled from immuneACCESS by TCRdb, which kept in-frame rearrangements only. Such tables lose some clones; where checked, under half of the loss comes from unresolved V genes, and the rest has no known cause. The DNA gave D and trimming, while V, J and clone size come from that table. The table for this sample lists 800,000 to 1,200,000 clones; around 78% of them were counted only once. In total, the top ten clones hold roughly 0.56% of the sample.

The sequence was collected from a man younger than 35 in good health. Some clones in this sample may be carry-over from other donors' samples. The chain employs TRBV2 and TRBJ1-4, with no reliable assignment of the D segment. The material sequenced was memory CD4+ T cells from PBMCs. What this sample's cell subset or site label stands for: CD45RA-negative fraction. CDR3 loop: CASSGLFKEKLFF. The DNA sequence follows: TGTGCCAGCTCGGGCTTGTTCAAGGAAAAACTGTTTTTT.